This T cell receptor (beta chain) was sequenced in a study of T cells in localized non-small cell lung cancer. Sequencing used immunoSEQ multiplex PCR; TCRdb keeps in-frame clones, though not all of them. This table has about 15,000 clones, approximately 85% appearing once. Germline-derived CDR1 and CDR2 are SEHNR and FQNEAQ (reference sequence). J gave up 8 bases and V 4 bases, and 9 bases lay outside the gene matches. The CDR3 consists of 14 residues. The receptor was isolated from a woman aged 40 to 75 with stage I lung adenocarcinoma. V is TRBV7-9 and J is TRBJ1-1, with 8 bases fitting TRBD1. The specimen comprised peripheral blood, sampled before any cancer treatment. CDR3 sequence (DNA): TGTGCCAGCAGCTCCTACTCGAGGACAGGGGAAGCTTTCTTT. This sequence encodes CASSSYSRTGEAFF.